The sequence of this TCR beta chain was determined in a study of shared clonotypes between healthy human individuals. Study findings and constraints: Only blood underwent sampling, and tissue repertoires likely differ.

How the authors handled the data: With immunoSEQ giving junction-only sequences and no quality scores, filtering differed. The method was immunoSEQ multiplex PCR; TCRdb's version includes in-frame clones alone and lacks a portion of them. V, J and clone size are taken as reported in that table, and D and trimming were inferred from the DNA itself. The repertoire includes about 2.1 million clones, roughly 93% of them detected once, and 1.5% to 2% sits in the top ten. V dropped 3 bases and J dropped 2 bases, with 14 bases sitting between them. The CDR3 is made up of 15 amino acids. Germline CDR1 is MNHNS and CDR2 is SASEGT. Remarks on this clone: Its antigen remains unknown.

Cells designated naive CD8 were CD45RO-negative and were positively selected for CCR7, with terminally differentiated effector memory CD45RA+ cells excluded. The rearrangement joins TRBV6-1 to TRBJ2-7; TRBD2 is a possible D gene (5 bases). This TCR came from a man younger than 30 in good health. Some clones in this sample may be carry-over from other donors' samples. The specimen sequenced was naive CD8+ T cells from PBMCs. CDR3 nucleotides: TGTGCCAGCAGTGATCTCCAGCGGAGTACCTACGAGCAGTACTTC. Its translation is CASSDLQRSTYEQYF.